Following are 25 T cell receptor beta chains from one sample sequenced in a study of control samples from healthy donors and cancer patients. The table came from immunoSEQ multiplex PCR; TCRdb's copy has only in-frame clones and leaves some out. Altogether 100,000 to 120,000 clones are present, 70% to 90% being singletons, with the ten largest covering around 3.9%. The sample taken for sequencing was PBMCs. The source of these receptors is a woman aged 55-70 years with lung cancer.

This clone was found once. The chain combines TRBV24-1 with TRBJ1-4; possibly TRBD1 for D (5 bases). Looked up from germline, CDR1 is KGHDR and CDR2 is SFDVKD. The CDR3 runs to 15 residues. V lost 4 bases and J 5 bases, leaving 13 bases between the germline ends. DNA of the CDR3: TGTGCCACCAGTGACCCAGGCGGGGGAAATGAAAAACTGTTTTTT. Translated, it gives CATSDPGGGNEKLFF.

The chain has TRBV5-6 and TRBJ1-2; a weak D match, TRBD1 (6 bases). The CDR3 has 15 amino acids. Trimming cost V 0 bases and J 8 bases, with 17 bases left between them. In germline, CDR1 is SGHDT, CDR2 YYEEEE. CDR3 nucleotide sequence: TGTGCCAGCAGCTTGGCCCCACAGGGTGGATCGGGCTACACCTTC. Its translation is CASSLAPQGGSGYTF.

In DNA form, the CDR3 reads TGCAGTGCTAGTTTTCAGGGAACTGGAAACACCATATATTTT. Translated, it gives CSASFQGTGNTIYF. The chain has TRBV20-1 and TRBJ1-3; TRBD1 is a possible D gene (5 bases). CDR3 length: 14 residues. Germline CDR1 reads DFQATT; CDR2 reads SNEGSKA (reference sequence). V was shortened by 3 bases and J by 2 bases, with 11 bases between the two germline ends.

V gene TRBV12-3 or TRBV12-4 combines with J gene TRBJ1-2; no definite D call. Trimming stripped 5 bases from V and 4 bases from J, with 5 bases between. The CDR3 sequence is 11 residues long. CDR3 bases: TGTGCCAGCAGTAATATCTATGGCTACACCTTC. This sequence encodes CASSNIYGYTF.

This chain connects TRBV5-1 to TRBJ1-1; TRBD1 agrees at 8 bases. Germline assignment: CDR1 SGHRS and CDR2 YFSETQ. The junction had 7 bases not matched to a gene; V was cut back by 2 bases and J by 1 base. This CDR3 region has 16 residues. CDR3 residues: CASSLLLTGANTEAFF. The CDR3 bases are TGCGCCAGCAGCTTATTACTGACAGGGGCGAACACTGAAGCTTTCTTT.

The V gene is TRBV5-1, the J gene TRBJ2-7; D may correspond to TRBD1 or TRBD2 (5 bases each). Germline CDR1 is SGHRS and CDR2 is YFSETQ. The CDR3 totals 16 residues. V lost 1 base, J lost 4 bases, and 18 bases lay in between. The CDR3 here is CASSLPDPDGAYEQYF. CDR3 nucleotide sequence: TGCGCCAGCAGCTTGCCAGACCCTGACGGGGCATACGAGCAGTACTTC.

V is TRBV5-1 and J is TRBJ2-1; 9 bases fit TRBD2. Germline loops: CDR1 SGHRS, CDR2 YFSETQ. This CDR3 has 17 residues. V dropped 4 bases and J dropped 0; count of bases not matched to a gene: 8. CDR3 DNA: TGCGCCAGCAGCCCTCCCGGGACTAGCTACTCCTACAATGAGCAGTTCTTC. This encodes CASSPPGTSYSYNEQFF.

The rearrangement uses TRBV2 and TRBJ1-5, with no clear D. The germline CDR1 and CDR2 sequences are SNHLY and FYNNEI. The CDR3 has 15 amino acids. Trimming removed 6 bases from V and 0 bases from J, with 12 bases in between. CDR3: CASRKEAYSNQPQHF. The CDR3 DNA reads TGTGCCAGCAGGAAAGAAGCTTATAGCAATCAGCCCCAGCATTTT. Full variable domain (missing parts from reference TRBV2 and TRBJ1-5): EPEVTQTPSHQVTQMGQEVILRCVPISNHLYFYWYRQILGQKVEFLVSFYNNEISEKSEIFDDQFSVERPDGSNFTLKIRSTKLEDSAMYFCASRKEAYSNQPQHFGDGTRLSIL.

V and J are TRBV7-9 and TRBJ2-7, with a weak D call TRBD1 (6 bases). Germline CDR1 SEHNR, CDR2 FQNEAQ (reference sequence). The CDR3 is made up of 16 amino acids. Trimming cost V 5 bases and J 2 bases, with 19 bases left between them. The CDR3 sequence is CASSPTPVRGTYEQYF. The DNA for the CDR3 is TGTGCCAGCAGCCCAACCCCCGTTAGGGGGACCTACGAGCAGTACTTC.

V is TRBV4-1 and J is TRBJ2-1, with D tentatively TRBD2 (6 bases). CDR1 is MGHRA and CDR2 is YSYEKL in the germline V gene. Trimming took off 0 bases at V and 0 bases at J, with 12 bases between the two ends. The CDR3 spans 17 residues. CDR3 sequence: CASSQDTSWSSYNEQFF. In nucleotides, the CDR3 is TGCGCCAGCAGCCAAGACACTAGCTGGAGCTCCTACAATGAGCAGTTCTTC.

The chain joins TRBV5-6 to TRBJ1-2; D is unclear. The CDR3 has 13 amino acids. Germline V gives CDR1 SGHDT, CDR2 YYEEEE. The V gene lost 2 bases and the J gene lost 0 bases, with 5 bases spanning the gap. The CDR3 is CASSLPANYGYTF. The CDR3 nucleotides read TGTGCCAGCAGCTTACCAGCTAACTATGGCTACACCTTC.

The chain links TRBV4-1 to TRBJ1-2, with TRBD1 matching over 8 bases. The CDR3 loop spans 15 amino acids. In germline, CDR1 is MGHRA, CDR2 YSYEKL. The trim removed 0 bases at V and 4 bases at J, leaving 4 bases unmatched. CDR3 residues: CASSQDQGATYGYTF. The CDR3, as DNA: TGCGCCAGCAGCCAAGATCAGGGGGCCACCTATGGCTACACCTTC.

This chain joins TRBV29-1 and TRBJ1-1; 7 nucleotides agree with TRBD1. Germline lookup yields CDR1 SQVTM and CDR2 ANQGSEA. The CDR3 runs to 11 residues. CDR3 residues: CSGQENTEAFF. The CDR3 DNA reads TGCAGTGGACAGGAGAACACTGAAGCTTTCTTT.

The chain links TRBV7-6 to TRBJ2-5; D is possibly TRBD2 (6 bases). In germline, CDR1 is SGHVS, CDR2 FNYEAQ. The CDR3 loop spans 13 amino acids. The ends were cut back, 1 base at V and 5 bases at J, with 8 bases in the middle. CDR3 in DNA: TGTGCCAGCAGCTTAGAGACTAGGGAGACCCAGTACTTC. Translated: CASSLETRETQYF.

The rearrangement joins TRBV6-1 to TRBJ2-1; TRBD2 might be the D (6 bases). V lost 3 bases to trimming and J lost 9 bases, with 21 bases between them. Germline-derived CDR1 and CDR2 are MNHNS and SASEGT. The CDR3 runs 16 residues. The CDR3 bases are TGTGCCAGCAGTGATCGGGGTAGCGGTAACAAACGTGAGCAGTTCTTC. Encoded protein: CASSDRGSGNKREQFF.

The chain is built from TRBV9 and TRBJ2-5, with D possibly TRBD2 on 5 matching bases. V was clipped by 3 bases and J by 3 bases, with 15 bases between them. This CDR3 is built from 15 residues. The germline V gene has CDR1 SGDLS and CDR2 YYNGEE. CDR3 bases: TGTGCCAGCAGCGGACCGGGGTTGGGGAAAGAGACCCAGTACTTC. Encoded protein: CASSGPGLGKETQYF.

The rearrangement uses TRBV9 and TRBJ1-2; no firm D call. CDR1 is SGDLS and CDR2 is YYNGEE in the germline V gene. The length of the CDR3 is 19 residues. Trimming took 0 bases from V and 8 from J, leaving 29 bases between them. Here the CDR3 DNA reads TGTGCCAGCAGCGTAGCAGCAGGAGACACGTCCTGGGCGGTCGCAGGCTACACCTTC. This gives the protein CASSVAAGDTSWAVAGYTF.

This chain uses TRBV5-5 with TRBJ2-7; 10 positions agree with TRBD1. This CDR3 comprises 15 residues. The germline gives CDR1 SGHKS, CDR2 YYEKEE (reference sequence). V was pared by 3 bases and J by 3 bases, with 6 bases of the junction left unmatched. CDR3 protein: CASSSGTGDFYEQYF. The CDR3 region has the DNA TGTGCCAGCAGCTCCGGGACAGGGGATTTCTACGAGCAGTACTTC.

The rearrangement joins TRBV7-2 to TRBJ2-1; 8 nucleotides line up with TRBD2. There are 15 residues in the CDR3. Germline CDR1 SGHTA, CDR2 FQGNSA. The V segment lost 4 bases and the J segment 3 bases; nucleotides outside the gene matches: 5. CDR3 coding DNA: TGTGCCAGCAGCTCCGGGACTAGTAACTACAATGAGCAGTTCTTC. Translating it yields CASSSGTSNYNEQFF.

The rearrangement joins TRBV3-1 (or the pseudogene TRBV3-2) to TRBJ1-1; no clear D gene. From germline, CDR1 is LGHDT and CDR2 YNNKEL (reference sequence). This CDR3 region has 15 residues. Deletions cut 4 bases from V and 1 base from J, with 13 bases between. CDR3 amino acids: CASSLHGAENTEAFF. The CDR3, as DNA: TGTGCCAGCAGCCTCCATGGTGCTGAGAACACTGAAGCTTTCTTT.

V gene TRBV5-1 combines with J gene TRBJ1-1; D is perhaps TRBD1 (5 bases). The CDR3 is made up of 15 amino acids. The germline CDR1 and CDR2 sequences are SGHRS and YFSETQ. The germline V and J ends were trimmed by 4 bases and 6 bases, with 19 bases remaining between them. The CDR3 spells CASSPNGQGEAEAFF. The CDR3 DNA reads as TGCGCCAGCAGCCCGAACGGCCAGGGAGAGGCTGAAGCTTTCTTT.

The chain links TRBV9 to TRBJ1-6, with 9 positions matching TRBD1. Trimming took 2 bases from V and 9 from J; bases not matched to a gene: 12. Germline assignment: CDR1 SGDLS and CDR2 YYNGEE. The CDR3 totals 17 residues. CDR3 sequence (DNA): TGTGCCAGCAGCGTCCGGGACAGGGAGAATGCGCCTTCACCCCTCCACTTT. It encodes CASSVRDRENAPSPLHF.

This clone was seen just once. The V call is TRBV18, the J call TRBJ1-1, with 7 bases that match TRBD1. V was pared by 6 bases and J by 5 bases, with 6 bases of the junction left unmatched. CDR1 KGHSH and CDR2 LQKENI come from the germline V gene. The CDR3 totals 13 residues. The CDR3 spells CASSPDRVTEAFF. CDR3 nucleotide sequence: TGTGCCAGCTCCCCCGACAGGGTGACTGAAGCTTTCTTT. Full variable domain (remainder filled in from reference TRBV18 and TRBJ1-1): NAGVMQNPRHLVRRRGQEARLRCSPMKGHSHVYWYRQLPEEGLKFMVYLQKENIIDESGMPKERFSAEFPKEGPSILRIQQVVRGDSAAYFCASSPDRVTEAFFGQGTRLTVV.

This rearrangement joins TRBV29-1 to TRBJ2-5; 9 bases align to TRBD2. The CDR3 contains 14 residues. CDR1 SQVTM and CDR2 ANQGSEA come from the germline V gene. The trim removed 6 bases at V and 5 bases at J, leaving 10 bases unmatched. The CDR3 sequence is CSVYQRGASETQYF. CDR3 in DNA: TGCAGCGTGTATCAGCGGGGGGCAAGTGAGACCCAGTACTTC.

The V gene is TRBV18, the J gene TRBJ2-7; D not resolved. This CDR3 contains 13 residues. Germline V gene sequence: CDR1 KGHSH, CDR2 LQKENI. V lost 2 bases and J lost 4, with 9 bases in between. The CDR3 region has the DNA TGTGCCAGCTCACCAAGGGAAGATTACGAGCAGTACTTC. It specifies CASSPREDYEQYF. The full variable domain, its missing parts supplied by reference TRBV18 and TRBJ2-7, is NAGVMQNPRHLVRRRGQEARLRCSPMKGHSHVYWYRQLPEEGLKFMVYLQKENIIDESGMPKERFSAEFPKEGPSILRIQQVVRGDSAAYFCASSPREDYEQYFGPGTRLTVT.